Presented here are 6 T cell receptor beta chains from one specimen sequenced in a study of T cells after yellow fever vaccination. TCRdb ran MiXCR on the 5' RACE reads and lists one entry per CDR3 protein. The repertoire consists of approximately 550,000 distinct CDR3 sequences, with roughly 12% occurring once and the leading ten covering roughly an eighth. Sequences were derived from PBMCs, sampled on the day of the yellow fever booster vaccination. These receptors all stem from a man aged 25-45 years who received the YFV17D yellow fever vaccine.

Only a few counts were recorded for this clonotype. The chain joins TRBV21-1 to TRBJ1-5; the table assigns TRBD1, which was not confirmed against the DNA. TRBV21-1 is a listed pseudogene. The CDR3 spans 19 residues. CDR3 nucleotide sequence: TGTGCCAGCAGCAAATGGATACAACCGGGACAGGGGAGCGATCAGCCCCAGCATTTT. This encodes CASSKWIQPGQGSDQPQHF.

This clonotype occurred once. The rearrangement uses TRBV3-1 and TRBJ2-7, with 8 bases that match TRBD2. Trimming removed 7 bases from V and 2 bases from J; junction bases left unmatched: 10. CDR1 is LGHDT, CDR2 YNNKEL, per germline (reference sequence). The CDR3 is made up of 15 amino acids. The CDR3 loop reads CASTRTGTRPYEQYF. The CDR3 DNA is TGTGCCAGCACCCGGACCGGGACTAGACCCTACGAGCAGTACTTC.

There are a few counts of this clonotype. The chain joins TRBV29-1 to TRBJ2-1; 9 bases fit TRBD2. The CDR3 contains 14 residues. V lost 6 bases to trimming and J lost 4 bases; unmatched junction nucleotides: 7. Per the germline V gene, CDR1 is SQVTM and CDR2 is ANQGSEA. The CDR3 region has the DNA TGCAGCGTACTGGCTAGCGGGGTTTACAATGAGCAGTTCTTC. It yields the protein CSVLASGVYNEQFF.

V gene TRBV2 combines with J gene TRBJ2-5, with 8 bases aligning to TRBD2. The CDR3 spans 14 residues. The trim removed 8 bases at V and 6 bases at J, leaving 11 bases unmatched. Germline loops: CDR1 SNHLY, CDR2 FYNNEI. CDR3 loop: CASRGGSLRQTQYF. As DNA, the CDR3 is TGTGCCAGCCGGGGGGGTAGCCTCCGACAGACCCAGTACTTC.

This clonotype was observed many times. V and J are TRBV18 and TRBJ2-7; 9 bases are a match to TRBD1. The CDR3 sequence is 13 residues long. Germline V CDR1 and CDR2: KGHSH, LQKENI. The trim removed 6 bases at V and 5 bases at J, leaving 5 bases unmatched. The CDR3 sequence is CASSPGQGDEQYF. The CDR3 coding sequence is TGTGCCAGCTCTCCGGGACAGGGAGACGAGCAGTACTTC.

This clonotype occurred a few times. The rearrangement joins TRBV7-2 to TRBJ2-7; D gene ambiguous. Trimming shortened V by 1 base and J by 8 bases, and 9 bases separated the two germline ends. The CDR3 is 12 residues long. Germline assignment: CDR1 SGHTA and CDR2 FQGNSA. The CDR3 sequence is CASSLEVAQQYF. As DNA, the CDR3 is TGTGCCAGCAGCTTAGAGGTGGCACAGCAGTACTTC.